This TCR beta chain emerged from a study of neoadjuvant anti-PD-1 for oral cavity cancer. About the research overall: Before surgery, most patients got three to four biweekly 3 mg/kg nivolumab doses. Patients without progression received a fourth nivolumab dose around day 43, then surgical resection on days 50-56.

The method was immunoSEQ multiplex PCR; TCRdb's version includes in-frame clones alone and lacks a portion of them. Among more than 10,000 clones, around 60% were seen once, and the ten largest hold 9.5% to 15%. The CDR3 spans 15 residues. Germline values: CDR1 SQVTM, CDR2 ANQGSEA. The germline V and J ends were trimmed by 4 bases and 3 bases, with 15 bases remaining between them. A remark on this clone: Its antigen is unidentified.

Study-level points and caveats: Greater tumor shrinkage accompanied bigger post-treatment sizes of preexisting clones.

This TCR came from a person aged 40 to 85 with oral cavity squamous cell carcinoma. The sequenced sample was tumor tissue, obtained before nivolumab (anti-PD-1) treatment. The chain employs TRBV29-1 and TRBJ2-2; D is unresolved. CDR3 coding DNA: TGCAGCGTTGGGATACAGAGTGGTGACACCGGGGAGCTGTTTTTT. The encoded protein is CSVGIQSGDTGELFF.